This T cell receptor beta chain was identified during a study of T cell responses to AZD1222 COVID-19 vaccine. Study overall: Pooling was applied to second doses at about 4 or about 12 weeks.

Study-wide results and limits: Receipt of two AZD1222 doses was followed by a rise in Spike-specific TCR breadth and depth. Distributed over spike, vaccine-associated CD4 TCRs predominated at 160-218 and 743-854. Mostly white British, mostly female donors; authors suggested clonal diversity may be underestimated.

About this clone: The antigen is undetermined.

Repertoires were generated with immunoSEQ multiplex PCR, while TCRdb's copy carries only in-frame clones and drops some. The table has about 78,000 clones, roughly nine tenths seen once. CDR1 MNHEY and CDR2 SMNVEV come from the germline V gene (reference sequence). The CDR3 has 16 amino acids. The V end lost 5 bases, the J end lost 0 bases, and 14 bases lay between the germline ends. The chain carries TRBV27 and TRBJ1-3; D unclear. Sample: peripheral blood, taken on day 0 of AZD1222 vaccination. The receptor comes from an adult in good health. The CDR3 sequence is CASSPNNGFSGNTIYF. The DNA of the CDR3 is TGTGCCAGCAGTCCAAATAACGGCTTCTCTGGAAACACCATATATTTT.